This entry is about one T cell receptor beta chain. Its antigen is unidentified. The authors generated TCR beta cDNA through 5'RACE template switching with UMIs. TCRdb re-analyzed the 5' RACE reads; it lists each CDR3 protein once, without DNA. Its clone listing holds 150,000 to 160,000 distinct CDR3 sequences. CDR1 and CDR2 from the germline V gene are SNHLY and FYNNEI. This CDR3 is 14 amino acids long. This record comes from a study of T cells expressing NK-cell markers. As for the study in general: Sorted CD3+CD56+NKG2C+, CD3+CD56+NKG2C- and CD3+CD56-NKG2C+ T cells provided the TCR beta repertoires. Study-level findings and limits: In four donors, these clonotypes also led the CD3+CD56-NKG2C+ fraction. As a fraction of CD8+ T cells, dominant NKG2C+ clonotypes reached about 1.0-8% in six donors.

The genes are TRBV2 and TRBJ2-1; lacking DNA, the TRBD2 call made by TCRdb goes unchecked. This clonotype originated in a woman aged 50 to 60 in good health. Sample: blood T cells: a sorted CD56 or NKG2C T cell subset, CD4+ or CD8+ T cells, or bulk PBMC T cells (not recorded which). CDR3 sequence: CASDRLAGGNEQFF.